This paragraph covers one TCR beta chain sequence. Antigen: not known. This PCR relied on a set of 60 Vbeta primers and 13 Jbeta primers. Assay used: immunoSEQ multiplex PCR; TCRdb lists only in-frame clones, some missing. This repertoire shows about 82,000 clones, 55% to 70% found once; its top ten account for approximately 16%. This sample stems from a study of cytomegalovirus exposure and HLA in healthy donors. Study-level background: Genotyping of some 400 donors showed that about 83% belonged to the Caucasian-associated ancestry cluster. Study-level findings and limits: A later analysis by the authors found several of the most significant clusters apparently linked to common viral pathogens. TCR beta chains associated with HLA were, in a later analysis, more clonally expanded than equally common others.

This sequence originates from a woman aged 35 to 49 in good health and CMV-seropositive. Material for sequencing was PBMCs.

CDR3 sequence (DNA): TGTGCCAGCAGCTTAGGTCAGAGACGAGGTCCGTACTTC. It specifies CASSLGQRRGPYF. This chain joins TRBV7-2 and TRBJ2-7, with unresolved D. The germline CDR1 and CDR2 sequences are SGHTA and FQGNSA. The CDR3 has 13 amino acids. Between the trimmed V and J ends, which lost 1 base and 12 bases, there was a span of 16 bases.